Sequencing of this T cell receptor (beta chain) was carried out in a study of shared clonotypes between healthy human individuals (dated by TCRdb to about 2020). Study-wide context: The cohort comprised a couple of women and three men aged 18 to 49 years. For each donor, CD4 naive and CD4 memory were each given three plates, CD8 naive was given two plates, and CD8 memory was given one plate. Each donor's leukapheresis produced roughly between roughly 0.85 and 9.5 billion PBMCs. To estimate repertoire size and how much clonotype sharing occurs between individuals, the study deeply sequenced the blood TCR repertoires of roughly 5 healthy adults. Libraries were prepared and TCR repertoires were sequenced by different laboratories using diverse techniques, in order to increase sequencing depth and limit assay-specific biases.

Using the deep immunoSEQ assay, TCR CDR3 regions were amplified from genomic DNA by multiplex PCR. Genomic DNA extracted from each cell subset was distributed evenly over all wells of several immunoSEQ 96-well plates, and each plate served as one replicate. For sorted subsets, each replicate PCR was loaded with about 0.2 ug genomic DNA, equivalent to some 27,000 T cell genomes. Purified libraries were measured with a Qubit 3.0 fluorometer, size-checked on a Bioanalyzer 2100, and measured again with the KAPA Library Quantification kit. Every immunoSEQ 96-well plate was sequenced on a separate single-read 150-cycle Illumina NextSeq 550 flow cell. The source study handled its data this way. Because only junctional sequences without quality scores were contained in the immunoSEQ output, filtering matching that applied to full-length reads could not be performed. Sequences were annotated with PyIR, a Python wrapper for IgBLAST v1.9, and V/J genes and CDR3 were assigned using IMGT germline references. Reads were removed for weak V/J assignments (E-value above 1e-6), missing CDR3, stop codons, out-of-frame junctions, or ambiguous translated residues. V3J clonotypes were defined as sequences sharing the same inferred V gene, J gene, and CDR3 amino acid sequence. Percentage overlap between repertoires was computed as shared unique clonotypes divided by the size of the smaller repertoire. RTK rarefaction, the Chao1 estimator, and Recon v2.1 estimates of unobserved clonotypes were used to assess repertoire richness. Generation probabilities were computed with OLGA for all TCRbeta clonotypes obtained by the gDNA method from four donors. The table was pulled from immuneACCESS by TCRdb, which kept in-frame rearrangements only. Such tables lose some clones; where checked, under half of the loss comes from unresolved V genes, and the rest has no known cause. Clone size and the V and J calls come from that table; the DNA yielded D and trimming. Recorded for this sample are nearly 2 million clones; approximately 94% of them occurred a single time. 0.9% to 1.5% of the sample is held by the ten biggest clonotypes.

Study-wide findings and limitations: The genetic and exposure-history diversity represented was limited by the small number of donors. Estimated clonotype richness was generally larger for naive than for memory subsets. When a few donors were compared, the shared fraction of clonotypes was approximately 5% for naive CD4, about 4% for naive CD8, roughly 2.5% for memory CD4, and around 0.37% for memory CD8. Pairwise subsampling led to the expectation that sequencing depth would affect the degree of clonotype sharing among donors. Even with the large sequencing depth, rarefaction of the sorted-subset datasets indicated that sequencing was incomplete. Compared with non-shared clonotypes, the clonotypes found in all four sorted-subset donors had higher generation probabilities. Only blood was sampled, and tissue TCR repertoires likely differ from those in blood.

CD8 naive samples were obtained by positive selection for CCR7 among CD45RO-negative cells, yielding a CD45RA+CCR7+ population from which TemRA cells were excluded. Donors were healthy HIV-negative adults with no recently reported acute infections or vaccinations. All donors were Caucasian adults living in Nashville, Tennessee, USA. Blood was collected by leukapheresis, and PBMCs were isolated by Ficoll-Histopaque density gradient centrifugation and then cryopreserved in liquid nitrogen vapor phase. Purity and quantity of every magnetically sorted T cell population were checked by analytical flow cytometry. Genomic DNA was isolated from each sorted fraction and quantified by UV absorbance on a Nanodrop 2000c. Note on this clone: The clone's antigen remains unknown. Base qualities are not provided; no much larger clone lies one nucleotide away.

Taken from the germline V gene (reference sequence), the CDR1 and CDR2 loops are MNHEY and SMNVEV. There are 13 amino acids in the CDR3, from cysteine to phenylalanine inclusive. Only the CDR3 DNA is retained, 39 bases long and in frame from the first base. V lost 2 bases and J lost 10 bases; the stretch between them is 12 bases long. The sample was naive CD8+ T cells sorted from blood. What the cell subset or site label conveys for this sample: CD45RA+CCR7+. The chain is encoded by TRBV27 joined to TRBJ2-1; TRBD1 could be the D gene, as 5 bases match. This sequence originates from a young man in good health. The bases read TGTGCCAGCAGTTTAGGGGCCTTACGCGAGCAGTTCTTC. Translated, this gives CASSLGALREQFF.